These T cell receptor beta chains were read from a single sample in a study of T cell repertoires in cytomegalovirus infection. For these receptors, no antigen is known. From the reads, TCRdb called clonotypes with MiXCR, one entry per CDR3 protein. Of approximately 89,000 distinct CDR3 sequences in the sample, roughly a quarter are singletons; the top ten hold approximately 51%. The sequenced sample was CD8+ T cells from cultured PBMCs, obtained from culture after CMV antigen stimulation. Receptors originate from a human donor in good health (CMV status not recorded). Some clones in this sample may be carry-over from other donors' samples. Each CDR3 is given with its conserved first and last residue. The order of the fields is D gene, J gene, V gene, clone size, CDR3 protein, CDR3 DNA. The D gene is left open where the match is weak. Clone size is shown for a subset of rows, as once, few, many or a class of expanded clone.

D gene: TRBD2
J gene: TRBJ2-5
V gene: TRBV7-6
clone size: many
CDR3 protein: CASSFSQAGVGQETQYF
CDR3 DNA: TGTGCCAGCAGCTTTTCCCAGGCGGGAGTGGGGCAAGAGACCCAGTACTTC

D gene: NA
J gene: TRBJ2-1
V gene: TRBV6-1
clone size: many
CDR3 protein: CASSEGSYNEQFF
CDR3 DNA: TGTGCCAGCAGTGAAGGTTCCTACAATGAGCAGTTCTTC

D gene: NA
J gene: TRBJ1-5
V gene: TRBV5-1
clone size: once
CDR3 protein: CASSLEGVSNQPQHF
CDR3 DNA: TGCGCCAGCAGCTTGGAAGGGGTAAGCAATCAGCCCCAGCATTTT

D gene: NA
J gene: TRBJ2-1
V gene: TRBV7-9
clone size: few
CDR3 protein: CASSIDLQFF
CDR3 DNA: TGTGCCAGCAGCATTGATCTGCAGTTCTTC

D gene: TRBD2
J gene: TRBJ2-2
V gene: TRBV15
clone size: few
CDR3 protein: CATSKGLAGGSPGELFF
CDR3 DNA: TGTGCCACCAGCAAAGGACTAGCGGGAGGCTCGCCCGGGGAGCTGTTTTTT

D gene: NA
J gene: TRBJ2-1
V gene: TRBV7-4
clone size: NA
CDR3 protein: CASSLSEEASNEQFF
CDR3 DNA: TGTGCCAGCAGCTTAAGTGAGGAAGCTTCTAATGAGCAGTTCTTC

D gene: TRBD1
J gene: TRBJ1-2
V gene: TRBV5-1
clone size: NA
CDR3 protein: CASSSAGQGVGGYTF
CDR3 DNA: TGCGCCAGCAGCTCGGCGGGACAGGGGGTAGGGGGCTACACCTTC

D gene: NA
J gene: TRBJ2-1
V gene: TRBV28
clone size: few
CDR3 protein: CASSPRTRKKDNEQFF
CDR3 DNA: TGTGCCAGCAGCCCTAGGACCCGGAAGAAGGACAATGAGCAGTTCTTC

D gene: TRBD2
J gene: TRBJ2-7
V gene: TRBV20-1
clone size: few
CDR3 protein: CSATPLLAGDRREQYF
CDR3 DNA: TGCAGTGCTACCCCCCTCCTAGCGGGAGATCGTCGCGAGCAGTACTTC

D gene: NA
J gene: TRBJ2-1
V gene: TRBV18
clone size: many
CDR3 protein: CASSPENRENEQFF
CDR3 DNA: TGTGCCAGCTCACCAGAGAACAGGGAGAATGAGCAGTTCTTC

D gene: TRBD2
J gene: TRBJ2-5
V gene: TRBV11-2
clone size: few
CDR3 protein: CASSLPSGRSETQYF
CDR3 DNA: TGTGCCAGCAGCCTTCCTAGCGGGAGATCAGAGACCCAGTACTTC

D gene: TRBD1
J gene: TRBJ2-7
V gene: TRBV9
clone size: NA
CDR3 protein: CASSGGTGGSSYEQYF
CDR3 DNA: TGTGCCAGCAGCGGAGGGACAGGGGGTTCGTCCTACGAGCAGTACTTC

D gene: TRBD2
J gene: TRBJ2-1
V gene: TRBV6-1
clone size: many
CDR3 protein: CASSVREENEQFF
CDR3 DNA: TGTGCCAGCAGTGTGCGGGAGGAGAATGAGCAGTTCTTC

D gene: NA
J gene: TRBJ1-1
V gene: TRBV20-1
clone size: NA
CDR3 protein: CSARAFGSPDTEAFF
CDR3 DNA: TGCAGTGCTAGAGCTTTTGGCAGTCCCGACACTGAAGCTTTCTTT

D gene: NA
J gene: TRBJ1-5
V gene: TRBV12-3/TRBV12-4
clone size: many
CDR3 protein: CASSLGLAGWPQHF
CDR3 DNA: TGTGCCAGCAGTTTAGGACTCGCGGGGTGGCCCCAGCATTTT

D gene: TRBD2
J gene: TRBJ2-1
V gene: TRBV28
clone size: NA
CDR3 protein: CASSFPQAGGTYNEQFF
CDR3 DNA: TGTGCCAGCAGTTTCCCACAAGCGGGGGGAACCTACAATGAGCAGTTCTTC

D gene: NA
J gene: TRBJ1-6
V gene: TRBV11-2
clone size: many
CDR3 protein: CASSLERTSYNSPLHF
CDR3 DNA: TGTGCCAGCAGCTTAGAACGCACCTCCTATAATTCACCCCTCCACTTT

D gene: TRBD1
J gene: TRBJ1-1
V gene: TRBV19
clone size: NA
CDR3 protein: CASSILTGTEAFF
CDR3 DNA: TGTGCCAGTAGTATCCTGACAGGGACGGAAGCTTTCTTT

D gene: NA
J gene: TRBJ1-4
V gene: TRBV20-1
clone size: few
CDR3 protein: CSARDGRGQTNEKLFF
CDR3 DNA: TGCAGTGCTAGAGATGGGCGGGGGCAAACTAATGAAAAACTGTTTTTT

D gene: TRBD1
J gene: TRBJ1-2
V gene: TRBV4-2
clone size: NA
CDR3 protein: CASSSDQGGGYGYTF
CDR3 DNA: TGTGCCAGCAGCTCCGACCAGGGGGGAGGCTATGGCTACACCTTC

D gene: TRBD1
J gene: TRBJ1-2
V gene: TRBV19
clone size: NA
CDR3 protein: CASPGTGGTYGYTF
CDR3 DNA: TGTGCCTCCCCCGGGACAGGGGGCACCTATGGCTACACCTTC

D gene: TRBD1
J gene: TRBJ1-2
V gene: TRBV20-1
clone size: few
CDR3 protein: CSARETGGVYGYTF
CDR3 DNA: TGCAGTGCTAGGGAGACAGGGGGAGTCTATGGCTACACCTTC